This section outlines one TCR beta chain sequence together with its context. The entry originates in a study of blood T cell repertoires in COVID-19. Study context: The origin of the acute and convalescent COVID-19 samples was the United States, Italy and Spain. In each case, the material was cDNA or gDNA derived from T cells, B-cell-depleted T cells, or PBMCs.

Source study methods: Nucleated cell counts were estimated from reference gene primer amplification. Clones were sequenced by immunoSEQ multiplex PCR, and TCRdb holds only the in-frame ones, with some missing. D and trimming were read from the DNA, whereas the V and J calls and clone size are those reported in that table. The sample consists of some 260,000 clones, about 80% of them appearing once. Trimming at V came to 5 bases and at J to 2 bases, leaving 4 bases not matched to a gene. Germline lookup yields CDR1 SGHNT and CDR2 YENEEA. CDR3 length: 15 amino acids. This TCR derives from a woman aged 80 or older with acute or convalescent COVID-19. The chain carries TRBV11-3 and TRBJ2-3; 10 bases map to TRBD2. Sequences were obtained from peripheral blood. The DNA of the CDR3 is TGTGCCAGCAGCGAACTAGCGGGGACCACAGATACGCAGTATTTT. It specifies CASSELAGTTDTQYF.